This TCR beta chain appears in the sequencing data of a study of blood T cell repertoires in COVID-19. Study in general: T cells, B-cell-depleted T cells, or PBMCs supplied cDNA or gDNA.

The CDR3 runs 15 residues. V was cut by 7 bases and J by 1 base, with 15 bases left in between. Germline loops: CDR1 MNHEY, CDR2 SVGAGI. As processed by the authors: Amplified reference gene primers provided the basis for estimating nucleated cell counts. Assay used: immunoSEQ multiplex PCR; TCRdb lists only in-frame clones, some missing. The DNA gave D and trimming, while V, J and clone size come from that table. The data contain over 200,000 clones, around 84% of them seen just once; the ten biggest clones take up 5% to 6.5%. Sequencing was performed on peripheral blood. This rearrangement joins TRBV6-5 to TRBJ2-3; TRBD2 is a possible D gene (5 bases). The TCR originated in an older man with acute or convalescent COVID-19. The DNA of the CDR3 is TGTGCCAGCACCGCGGGCCCTTTGGGCACAGATACGCAGTATTTT. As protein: CASTAGPLGTDTQYF.